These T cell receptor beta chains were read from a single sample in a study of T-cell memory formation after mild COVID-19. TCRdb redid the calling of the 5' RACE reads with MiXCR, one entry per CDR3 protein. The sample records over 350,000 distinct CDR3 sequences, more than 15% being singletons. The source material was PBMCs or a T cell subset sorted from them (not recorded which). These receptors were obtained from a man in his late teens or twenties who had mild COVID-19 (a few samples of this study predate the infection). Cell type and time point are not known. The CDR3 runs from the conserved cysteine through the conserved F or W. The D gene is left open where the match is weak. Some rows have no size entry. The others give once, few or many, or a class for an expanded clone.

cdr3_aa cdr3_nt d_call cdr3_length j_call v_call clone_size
CASSPRGGSSTDTQYF TGCGCCAGCAGCCCGCGGGGCGGGTCTAGCACAGATACGCAGTATTTT - 16 TRBJ2-3 TRBV5-1 few
CASSLRRTLRAGNEQFF TGTGCCAGCAGTTTAAGGAGGACTCTCAGGGCGGGAAATGAGCAGTTCTTC - 17 TRBJ2-1 TRBV28 -
CASSVTELDGYTF TGTGCCAGCAGTGTAACGGAACTAGATGGCTACACCTTC - 13 TRBJ1-2 TRBV2 few
CATTPTRGRTDTQYF TGTGCCACCACACCGACCAGGGGCCGCACAGATACGCAGTATTTT - 15 TRBJ2-3 TRBV7-6 -
CAISVSREVHTIYF TGTGCCATCAGTGTCTCCAGGGAGGTACACACCATATATTTT - 14 TRBJ1-3 TRBV10-3 -
CASSPGTLEAFF TGTGCCAGCAGTCCGGGAACCCTTGAAGCTTTCTTT - 12 TRBJ1-1 TRBV6-2/TRBV6-3 few
CASSFPGGRGDIQYF TGTGCCAGCAGTTTCCCGGGGGGGCGAGGGGACATTCAGTACTTC TRBD2 15 TRBJ2-4 TRBV28 few
CASSLAWGGGLNTGELFF TGTGCCAGCAGTTTAGCCTGGGGGGGCGGCTTGAACACCGGGGAGCTGTTTTTT - 18 TRBJ2-2 TRBV12-3/TRBV12-4 few
CSAQGLAAEAQYF TGCAGTGCACAGGGACTAGCGGCCGAGGCGCAGTATTTT TRBD2 13 TRBJ2-3 TRBV20-1 -
CATSRAGRGSYEQYF TGTGCCACCAGCAGAGCGGGCAGGGGATCCTACGAGCAGTACTTC - 15 TRBJ2-7 TRBV15 -
CATQGWETQYF TGTGCCACACAGGGGTGGGAGACCCAGTACTTC TRBD1 11 TRBJ2-5 TRBV2 many
CASRRDSLDEKLFF TGTGCCAGCAGGAGGGACAGTCTGGATGAAAAACTGTTTTTT TRBD1 14 TRBJ1-4 TRBV12-3/TRBV12-4 few
CASSNQRGQYF TGTGCCAGCAGCAATCAGCGGGGGCAGTACTTC TRBD2 11 TRBJ2-7 TRBV7-9 few
CSARPPPYYGYTF TGCAGTGCTAGACCGCCACCCTACTATGGCTACACCTTC - 13 TRBJ1-2 TRBV20-1 few
CAPGGEADTQYF TGTGCCCCCGGGGGGGAAGCAGATACGCAGTATTTT TRBD2 12 TRBJ2-3 TRBV7-9 -
CASSPGFHYGYTF TGTGCCAGCAGCCCTGGGTTCCACTATGGCTACACCTTC - 13 TRBJ1-2 TRBV6-5 few
CATSRDGKETQYF TGTGCCACCAGCAGGGACGGGAAAGAGACCCAGTACTTC - 13 TRBJ2-5 TRBV15 few
CASSPGYRNQPQHF TGTGCCAGTAGCCCAGGGTACCGGAATCAGCCCCAGCATTTT - 14 TRBJ1-5 TRBV19 few
CASSSVGGGRETQYF TGTGCCAGCAGCTCCGTCGGCGGGGGGAGAGAGACCCAGTACTTC TRBD2 15 TRBJ2-5 TRBV6-2/TRBV6-3 -
CASSPPLATEAFF TGTGCCAGCTCACCCCCGTTGGCTACTGAAGCTTTCTTT - 13 TRBJ1-1 TRBV18 -
CASSRGPEGETQYF TGTGCCAGCAGCCGGGGGCCAGAGGGAGAGACCCAGTACTTC - 14 TRBJ2-5 TRBV7-3 few
CASSQTGTSDTQYF TGTGCCAGCAGCCAAACCGGGACTTCAGATACGCAGTATTTT - 14 TRBJ2-3 TRBV4-2 -
CSASRDSNQPQHF TGCAGTGCTTCGAGGGATAGCAATCAGCCCCAGCATTTT - 13 TRBJ1-5 TRBV20-1 few
CSASGAAGEKTQYF TGCAGTGCTAGTGGAGCGGCCGGAGAAAAGACCCAGTACTTC - 14 TRBJ2-5 TRBV20-1 -
CASSFGGSNYGYTF TGTGCCAGCAGTTTTGGGGGGTCCAACTATGGCTACACCTTC - 14 TRBJ1-2 TRBV12-3/TRBV12-4 -
CASSQTGNSPLHF TGTGCCAGCAGCCAGACAGGGAACTCACCCCTCCACTTT TRBD1 13 TRBJ1-6 TRBV4-2 few
CSARYLGTGVSPLHF TGCAGTGCTAGATACCTCGGGACAGGGGTTTCACCCCTCCACTTT TRBD1 15 TRBJ1-6 TRBV20-1 -
CSATALAKNIQYF TGCAGTGCTACGGCGCTAGCCAAAAACATTCAGTACTTC - 13 TRBJ2-4 TRBV20-1 many
CASSQEGGRTQLFF TGTGCCAGCAGCCAAGAGGGAGGACGGACCCAGCTGTTTTTT - 14 TRBJ1-4 TRBV4-2 -
CASSLKFGAYEQYF TGTGCCAGCAGCTTAAAATTTGGGGCCTACGAGCAGTACTTC - 14 TRBJ2-7 TRBV11-1 few
CSGLAGRHEQYF TGCAGCGGATTAGCGGGTCGACACGAGCAGTACTTC TRBD2 12 TRBJ2-7 TRBV29-1 -
CASRLSFRATDTQYF TGTGCCAGCAGATTGAGTTTTAGGGCCACAGATACGCAGTATTTT - 15 TRBJ2-3 TRBV2 few
CSARGQANYGYTF TGCAGTGCAAGGGGACAGGCCAACTATGGCTACACCTTC TRBD1 13 TRBJ1-2 TRBV20-1 few
CASSIAGEQYF TGTGCCAGCAGTATTGCGGGCGAGCAGTACTTC - 11 TRBJ2-7 TRBV12-3/TRBV12-4 -
CASRTGTYTEAFF TGTGCCAGCAGAACCGGGACATACACTGAAGCTTTCTTT - 13 TRBJ1-1 TRBV6-6 -
CASSLNVGADTQYF TGTGCCAGCAGCTTAAATGTGGGGGCAGATACGCAGTATTTT - 14 TRBJ2-3 TRBV11-2 few
CASSFRPSTGNYGYTF TGTGCCAGCAGCTTTAGACCGTCGACAGGGAACTATGGCTACACCTTC TRBD1 16 TRBJ1-2 TRBV11-2 -
CASSQDYQETQYF TGTGCCAGCAGCCAAGACTACCAAGAGACCCAGTACTTC - 13 TRBJ2-5 TRBV7-2 many
CASSYSDRPNYGYTF TGTGCCAGCAGTTACTCGGACAGACCTAACTATGGCTACACCTTC - 15 TRBJ1-2 TRBV6-5 -
CASSSRAPRGGKLFF TGCGCCAGCAGCTCCCGGGCCCCGAGGGGAGGAAAACTGTTTTTT - 15 TRBJ1-4 TRBV5-1 few
CASSAGSRAPDTQYF TGTGCCAGCAGCGCGGGGAGCCGTGCCCCGGATACGCAGTATTTT - 15 TRBJ2-3 TRBV5-4 -
CASKTTSTDTQYF TGTGCCAGCAAGACGACTAGCACAGATACGCAGTATTTT - 13 TRBJ2-3 TRBV5-6 -
CASSHDRESTDTQYF TGTGCCAGCAGCCATGACAGGGAGAGCACAGATACGCAGTATTTT TRBD1 15 TRBJ2-3 TRBV7-9 once
CASPQYKPGQQETQYF TGTGCCAGCCCCCAATACAAACCGGGACAGCAAGAGACCCAGTACTTC TRBD1 16 TRBJ2-5 TRBV5-6 -
CASSTGGGTDTQYF TGCGCCAGCAGTACAGGGGGCGGGACAGATACGCAGTATTTT TRBD1 14 TRBJ2-3 TRBV5-1 -
CSVDWPGEAFF TGCAGCGTTGATTGGCCTGGTGAAGCTTTCTTT - 11 TRBJ1-1 TRBV29-1 few
CASSLDLAGGETQYF TGTGCCAGCAGCTTAGACCTAGCGGGGGGGGAGACCCAGTACTTC TRBD2 15 TRBJ2-5 TRBV7-9 -
CASSQEARTQYF TGCGCCAGCAGCCAAGAAGCCAGGACGCAGTATTTT - 12 TRBJ2-3 TRBV4-1 few
CASSTGVSEAFF TGTGCCAGCAGTACAGGGGTCTCTGAAGCTTTCTTT TRBD1 12 TRBJ1-1 TRBV9 few
CASTKGGKGEKLFF TGTGCCAGCACTAAGGGGGGAAAGGGTGAAAAACTGTTTTTT - 14 TRBJ1-4 TRBV2 -
CATSPSLDADTQYF TGTGCCACCTCTCCTAGCTTAGATGCAGATACGCAGTATTTT - 14 TRBJ2-3 TRBV28 -